The 18 T cell receptor beta chains below all came from one sample that was sequenced in a study of T-cell reconstitution after alpha-beta-depleted transplantation in children. TCRbeta library preparation incorporated unique molecular identifiers. A single record per CDR3 protein comes from TCRdb applying MiXCR to the PCR reads. The repertoire holds 700,000 or so distinct CDR3 sequences, with around 13% as singletons. The sequencing used PBMCs, collected before TCRalphabeta/CD19-depleted stem cell transplant. These receptors were obtained from a girl aged 2-10 years with congenital amegakaryocytic thrombocytopenia, due to receive a stem cell transplant.

For the CDR3, the DNA is TGTGCCAGCAGCCAAAAAAGCCCCCTTAGCGGAGGGGATACGCAGTATTTT. Translated: CASSQKSPLSGGDTQYF. The chain employs TRBV3-1 and TRBJ2-3; D may be TRBD2 (6 bases). This CDR3 spans 17 amino acids. V lost 2 bases and J lost 6, with 21 bases in between. The germline gives CDR1 LGHDT, CDR2 YNNKEL (reference sequence).

This clonotype was seen many times. This chain joins TRBV20-1 and TRBJ2-1, with D possibly called TRBD1 or TRBD2 (5 bases each). Per the germline V gene, CDR1 is DFQATT and CDR2 is SNEGSKA (reference sequence). V was cut by 0 bases and J by 6 bases, with 18 bases left in between. The CDR3 sequence is 16 residues long. The CDR3 sequence: CSARDNIGTRVNEQFF. The CDR3 DNA reads TGCAGTGCTAGAGATAATATCGGGACCAGGGTCAATGAGCAGTTCTTC.

The chain carries TRBV29-1 and TRBJ1-4, with D uncertain. The germline CDR1 and CDR2 sequences are SQVTM and ANQGSEA. The V and J ends lost 6 bases and 2 bases respectively, with 19 bases between them. This CDR3 is 16 amino acids long. This CDR3 reads CSVRNLKGATNEKLFF. CDR3 nucleotide sequence: TGCAGCGTCCGAAACCTTAAGGGAGCTACTAATGAAAAACTGTTTTTT.

This clonotype was detected ten times or more. The rearrangement joins TRBV28 to TRBJ2-5, with 7 bases matching TRBD1. Germline V gene sequence: CDR1 MDHEN, CDR2 SYDVKM. This CDR3 has 14 amino acids. V trimming: 4 bases; J trimming: 6 bases; junction bases outside the gene matches: 8. CDR3 region: CASSYRQGSKTQYF. Here the CDR3 DNA reads TGTGCCAGCAGTTACAGACAGGGTTCAAAGACCCAGTACTTC.

The sample holds one count of this clonotype. Possible read error: a much larger clone is one base away. V gene TRBV3-1 combines with J gene TRBJ2-5; D is possibly TRBD2 (6 bases). The CDR3 has 17 amino acids. Germline values: CDR1 LGHDT, CDR2 YNNKEL (reference sequence). CDR3 loop: CASTQVKRLAGSGTQYF. DNA of the CDR3: TGTGCCAGCACCCAAGTTAAGAGATTGGCGGGATCGGGTACCCAGTACTTC.

There are many counts of this clonotype. The genes are TRBV5-1 and TRBJ2-5, with D unclear. Trimming stripped 0 bases from V and 2 bases from J, with 14 bases between. Germline-derived CDR1 and CDR2 are SGHRS and YFSETQ. The CDR3 is made up of 16 amino acids. CDR3 region: CASSLGPFLSQETQYF. The CDR3 DNA sequence: TGCGCCAGCAGCTTGGGGCCCTTTCTCTCACAAGAGACCCAGTACTTC.

The J gene is TRBJ2-4, the V gene TRBV20-1, with 12 bases lining up with TRBD2. Germline lookup yields CDR1 DFQATT and CDR2 SNEGSKA (reference sequence). V gave up 6 bases and J gave up 1 base; unmatched junction bases: 13. CDR3 length equals 18 residues. The CDR3: CSAEDRRTSGIAKNIQYF. In DNA, the CDR3 is TGCAGTGCCGAAGACAGAAGGACTAGCGGGATTGCCAAAAACATTCAGTACTTC.

This chain uses TRBV2 with TRBJ2-1, with D possibly being TRBD2 (6 bases). CDR1 SNHLY and CDR2 FYNNEI come from the germline V gene. CDR3 length equals 13 residues. The V gene lost 6 bases and the J gene lost 9 bases, with 15 bases spanning the gap. This chain's CDR3 is CASSGSRRVEQFF. CDR3 nucleotides: TGTGCCAGCAGCGGGAGCCGGCGGGTTGAGCAGTTCTTC.

This clonotype was observed a handful of times. The J gene is TRBJ2-2, the V gene TRBV7-2; no reliable D call. With 0 bases removed from V and 6 bases from J, the gap between germline ends came to 11 bases. The CDR3 contains 15 residues. The germline V gene has CDR1 SGHTA and CDR2 FQGNSA. In DNA form, the CDR3 reads TGTGCCAGCAGCTTAGCGATCGAAAGATCCGGGGAGCTGTTTTTT. As protein: CASSLAIERSGELFF.

In this sample, this clonotype turned up a few times. The J gene is TRBJ2-1, the V gene TRBV4-1; D is perhaps TRBD2 (5 bases). Germline V CDR1 and CDR2: MGHRA, YSYEKL. The CDR3 consists of 16 residues. Deletions cut 6 bases from V and 8 bases from J, with 23 bases between. The CDR3 region has the DNA TGCGCCAGCAGACTTGGACCCACGACGCGCGGGCATGAGCAGTTCTTC. Translated, it gives CASRLGPTTRGHEQFF.

This clonotype was found a few times. The DNA of the CDR3 is TGCGCCAGCAGCCCGGCGGGGGTGAGGAGCTCCTACAATGAGCAGTTCTTC. As protein: CASSPAGVRSSYNEQFF. The chain combines TRBV5-1 with TRBJ2-1; the match to TRBD2 covers 7 bases. V was clipped by 4 bases and J by 0 bases; unmatched bases: 10. The CDR3 runs 17 residues. Germline CDR1 SGHRS, CDR2 YFSETQ.

The table lists this clonotype with a count of one. CDR3 DNA: TGTGCCAGCAGTTACGGGAGGAGTACCTACAATGAGCAGTTCTTC. It codes for CASSYGRSTYNEQFF. The chain recombines TRBV6-5 with TRBJ2-1; possibly TRBD2 for D (6 bases). Germline CDR1 MNHEY, CDR2 SVGAGI. This CDR3 has 15 amino acids. Trimming pared 2 bases from V and 2 bases from J, leaving 10 bases between.

This clonotype was observed a few times. The rearrangement links TRBV20-1 to TRBJ2-5; the match to TRBD2 covers 11 bases. V shed 5 bases and J 5 bases; nucleotides not matched to a gene: 7. The CDR3 consists of 14 residues. The germline V gene has CDR1 DFQATT and CDR2 SNEGSKA (reference sequence). This CDR3 reads CSADSGRVSETQYF. In DNA form, the CDR3 reads TGCAGTGCTGATAGCGGGAGGGTCTCGGAGACCCAGTACTTC.

Many counts were recorded for this clonotype. The chain is built from TRBV6-1 and TRBJ2-7; 9 positions match TRBD1. Germline V gene sequence: CDR1 MNHNS, CDR2 SASEGT. The CDR3 covers 15 residues. V shed 4 bases, J shed 0 bases, and the junction held 4 bases outside the gene matches. As DNA, the CDR3 is TGTGCCAGCAGTGGGACAGGGGTTTCCTCCTACGAGCAGTACTTC. Translating gives CASSGTGVSSYEQYF.

This clonotype was found many times. The rearrangement joins TRBV28 to TRBJ2-7; TRBD2 matches at 13 bases. The CDR3 length is 14 residues. V was pared by 5 bases and J by 7 bases, with 5 bases of the junction left unmatched. The germline gives CDR1 MDHEN, CDR2 SYDVKM. The CDR3 spells CASSQPGLAGEQYF. The CDR3 coding sequence is TGTGCCAGCAGTCAACCGGGACTAGCGGGGGAGCAGTACTTC.

The rearrangement uses TRBV2 and TRBJ1-6, with D hard to call. This CDR3 spans 16 amino acids. Germline V lookup: CDR1 SNHLY, CDR2 FYNNEI. Deletions cut 8 bases from V and 4 bases from J, with 18 bases between. For the CDR3, the DNA is TGTGCCAGCGCGCCATCGACGACGGGTTATAATTCACCCCTCCACTTT. The encoded protein is CASAPSTTGYNSPLHF.

This chain uses TRBV28 with TRBJ2-7; a possible D gene is TRBD2 (6 bases). There are 11 residues in the CDR3. V dropped 6 bases and J dropped 12 bases, with 15 bases sitting between them. Germline lookup yields CDR1 MDHEN and CDR2 SYDVKM. The CDR3, as DNA: TGTGCCAGCAGGGCCGTGGGACTGAGGTACTTC. It is translated as CASRAVGLRYF.

The table lists this clonotype with many counts. The genes are TRBV10-3 and TRBJ1-2; tentatively, D is TRBD1 (6 bases). This CDR3 has 17 residues. Looked up from germline, CDR1 is ENHRY and CDR2 is SYGVKD. Deletions cut 3 bases from V and 4 bases from J, with 21 bases between. The CDR3 nucleotides are TGTGCCATCAGTGAAATGGGTGGGGGCAGAGATGTCTATGGCTACACCTTC. Translation gives CAISEMGGGRDVYGYTF.